These T cell receptor beta chains were read from a single sample in a study of T-cell reconstitution after alpha-beta-depleted transplantation in children. TCRdb ran MiXCR on the PCR reads and lists one entry per CDR3 protein. The sample holds about 980,000 distinct CDR3 sequences, 25% to 30% seen once. Sequencing was performed on PBMCs, mostly from graft donor cells, taken 360 days after TCRalphabeta/CD19-depleted stem cell transplant. The receptor source for this set is a boy under two years old who had a stem cell transplant for SCID, so the T cells may come from the graft donor. Each CDR3 is given with its conserved first and last residue. Each record gives: V gene, D gene, J gene, clone size, CDR3 DNA, CDR3 protein. The D gene is left open where the match is weak. Expanded clones are given a class, and other clones once, few, many or no size at all.

TRBV28	TRBD2	TRBJ2-2	few	TGTGCCAGCAGTTACGGTCAGCGGGGGTTCGGGGAGCTGTTTTTT	CASSYGQRGFGELFF
TRBV12-3/TRBV12-4	NA	TRBJ1-2	NA	TGTGCCAGCACTCTTGGCCCCGCGCCAGCTAACTATGGCTACACCTTC	CASTLGPAPANYGYTF
TRBV10-3	NA	TRBJ2-3	NA	TGTGCCATCAGTGAGCAGGGTGCAGATACGCAGTATTTT	CAISEQGADTQYF
TRBV7-2	NA	TRBJ1-2	NA	TGTGCCAGCAGCTTAGGACACCCCTATGGCTACACCTTC	CASSLGHPYGYTF
TRBV20-1	TRBD2	TRBJ2-5	NA	TGCAGTGCTTGTTCCCCACTAGCGGGGGTTGTGGAGACCCAGTACTTC	CSACSPLAGVVETQYF
TRBV5-1	NA	TRBJ1-4	NA	TGCGCCAGCAGCTTGGCGGCGTTTGCAACTAATGAAAAACTGTTTTTT	CASSLAAFATNEKLFF
TRBV20-1	NA	TRBJ2-5	NA	TGCAGTTCGAGGGTGACGGAGACCCAGTACTTC	CSSRVTETQYF
TRBV28	TRBD1	TRBJ2-7	NA	TGTGCCAGCAGTCTCCCTAAGGGACAGGGTCTCGACGAGCAGTACTTC	CASSLPKGQGLDEQYF
TRBV7-8	NA	TRBJ1-4	NA	TGTGCCAGCACTCAGCCACCAAATGAAAAACTGTTTTTT	CASTQPPNEKLFF
TRBV20-1	TRBD2	TRBJ2-2	few	TGCAGTGCTAGAGCACTAGCGAAGAACACCGGGGAGCTGTTTTTT	CSARALAKNTGELFF
TRBV12-5	NA	TRBJ1-3	NA	TGTGCTAGTGGTCCCCGGGGGGCCTCTGGAAACACCATATATTTT	CASGPRGASGNTIYF
TRBV9	NA	TRBJ2-2	many	TGTGCCAGCAGCTCACCCCGGGGCCGGGCGGGGGAGCTGTTTTTT	CASSSPRGRAGELFF
TRBV7-3	NA	TRBJ2-1	NA	TGTGCCAGCAGCTTAGGGTCTGGTGTGGGGGGATTCTACAATGAGCAGTTCTTC	CASSLGSGVGGFYNEQFF
TRBV7-2	NA	TRBJ1-2	few	TGTGCCAGCAGCTTAGACTTCCGTAACTATGGCTACACCTTC	CASSLDFRNYGYTF
TRBV7-3	TRBD1	TRBJ2-3	many	TGTGCCAGCAGCTTAGACAGGGCCCGCACAGATACGCAGTATTTT	CASSLDRARTDTQYF
TRBV2	NA	TRBJ2-7	NA	TGTGCCAGCAGTGGGTCTAGGACGGGCTACGAGCAGTACTTC	CASSGSRTGYEQYF
TRBV20-1	NA	TRBJ2-1	few	TGCAGTGTCGGTAGCCCTGAGCAGTTCTTC	CSVGSPEQFF
TRBV29-1	NA	TRBJ2-7	NA	TGCAGCGTTGAGCGGGGCAGCCTTGCCTACGAGCAGTACTTC	CSVERGSLAYEQYF
TRBV15	TRBD1	TRBJ2-7	NA	TGTGCCACCGCGGGTGACAGGGGACACGAGGGGCTCTACGAGCAGTACTTC	CATAGDRGHEGLYEQYF
TRBV20-1	NA	TRBJ1-1	NA	TGCAGTGCTCATTTACAGGGAGGGAACACTGAAGCTTTCTTT	CSAHLQGGNTEAFF
TRBV2	NA	TRBJ2-1	NA	TGTGCCAGCACGCCCCACCGGTACAATGAGCAGTTCTTC	CASTPHRYNEQFF
TRBV20-1	NA	TRBJ1-5	few	TGCAGTGCCCCTGGATTTTTTAGGCCAGGGATGGGCAATCAGCCCCAGCATTTT	CSAPGFFRPGMGNQPQHF
TRBV4-2	NA	TRBJ2-4	NA	TGTGCCAGCAGCCCCGCGGATACCCAAGCCAAAAACATTCAGTACTTC	CASSPADTQAKNIQYF
TRBV12-3/TRBV12-4	NA	TRBJ2-2	NA	TGTGCCAGCAGCTGGGGGACTAACACCGGGGAGCTGTTTTTT	CASSWGTNTGELFF
TRBV25-1	TRBD1	TRBJ2-3	few	TGTGCCAGCAGTGAAGGGACAGGGGGCGTTGAGGTCACAGATACGCAGTATTTT	CASSEGTGGVEVTDTQYF
TRBV19	TRBD1	TRBJ2-7	NA	TGTGCCAGTAGTAGGACAGGGAAAGGGACCGACGAGCAGTACTTC	CASSRTGKGTDEQYF
TRBV28	NA	TRBJ2-2	few	TGTGCCAGCAGTCCCGACAGGTGGAACACCGGGGAGCTGTTTTTT	CASSPDRWNTGELFF
TRBV5-8	TRBD1	TRBJ1-4	NA	TGTGCCAGCAGCTCGGGACAGGTCGGAACTAATGAAAAACTGTTTTTT	CASSSGQVGTNEKLFF
TRBV18	NA	TRBJ2-2	few	TGTGCCAGCTCACCTCAGGCGGACACCGGGGAGCTGTTTTTT	CASSPQADTGELFF
TRBV20-1	NA	TRBJ2-7	few	TGCAGTGCTAGAGGGGTTCACCGAGCCGACGAGCAGTACTTC	CSARGVHRADEQYF
TRBV5-1	NA	TRBJ2-2	few	TGCGCCAGCACCCCGCGAAGCGCCGGGGAGCTGTTTTTT	CASTPRSAGELFF
TRBV28	NA	TRBJ2-7	NA	TGTGCCAGCAGTTCTAGGTTGAGGGGCGAGCAGTACTTC	CASSSRLRGEQYF
TRBV5-6	TRBD2	TRBJ2-7	NA	TGTGCCAGCAGCTTGGCGCGGGGACTAGGATCCTACGAGCAGTACTTC	CASSLARGLGSYEQYF
TRBV5-1	TRBD2	TRBJ2-3	few	TGCGCCAGCGGAGCGGGGGGGCCCGATACGCAGTATTTT	CASGAGGPDTQYF
TRBV11-2	TRBD2	TRBJ2-1	NA	TGTGCCAGCAGCTTAGGGACTAGCGGGGGTACCTACAATGAGCAGTTCTTC	CASSLGTSGGTYNEQFF
TRBV28	TRBD2	TRBJ2-2	NA	TGTGCCAGCAGACGCGGGACTAGCGACACCGGGGAGCTGTTTTTT	CASRRGTSDTGELFF
TRBV20-1	TRBD2	TRBJ2-5	few	TGCAGTGCGATCGGACTAGACCAAGAGACCCAGTACTTC	CSAIGLDQETQYF
TRBV28	NA	TRBJ1-1	NA	TGTGCCAGCAGTTTTACGGGGGGGCCTGAAGCTTTCTTT	CASSFTGGPEAFF
TRBV12-3/TRBV12-4	NA	TRBJ2-7	once	TGTGCCAGCAGTTATGGGCAGGGATTCAACTACGAGCAGTACTTC	CASSYGQGFNYEQYF
TRBV20-1	NA	TRBJ2-7	NA	TGCAGTGCTAAGGAGGGGTCGGTGAACGAGCAGTACTTC	CSAKEGSVNEQYF
TRBV27	TRBD2	TRBJ2-2	few	TGTGCCAGCACCCGAAATAGCGGGGGGGCCGGGGAGCTGTTTTTT	CASTRNSGGAGELFF
TRBV6-1	TRBD1	TRBJ2-4	NA	TGTGCCAGCAGCAGGGACAGCCTAGCCAAAAACATTCAGTACTTC	CASSRDSLAKNIQYF
TRBV20-1	TRBD1	TRBJ2-1	NA	TGCAGTGGTAGGAGACAGGGGATATACAATGAGCAGTTCTTC	CSGRRQGIYNEQFF
TRBV5-1	TRBD1	TRBJ1-2	NA	TGCGCCAGCAGCGTGAGGACAGGGTGGAACTATGGCTACACCTTC	CASSVRTGWNYGYTF
TRBV4-1	NA	TRBJ2-1	NA	TGCGCCAGCAGCCAGATGGGGGTTAGCAATGAGCAGTTCTTC	CASSQMGVSNEQFF
TRBV3-1	TRBD1	TRBJ1-1	NA	TGTGCCAGCAGCGAATGGGACAGGGGGAACACTGAAGCTTTCTTT	CASSEWDRGNTEAFF
TRBV12-3/TRBV12-4	TRBD1	TRBJ2-2	few	TGTGCCAGCAGTAAGGGACAGGGGGCGAACACCGGGGAGCTGTTTTTT	CASSKGQGANTGELFF